Described below is a single T cell receptor beta chain sequence and its context. These data belong to a study of lymphopenia after photon versus proton radiotherapy. Here immunoSEQ multiplex PCR was the method, and the copy in TCRdb shows in-frame clones only, minus some. The sample lists roughly 61,000 clones, approximately 86% seen once, with 9.5% to 15% in the top ten. Trimming took 4 bases from V and 3 from J, leaving 12 bases between them. There are 14 residues in the CDR3. CDR1 is SEHNR and CDR2 is FQNEAQ in the germline V gene (reference sequence). The sequence was collected from an elderly man with esophageal cancer. The chain recombines TRBV7-9 with TRBJ1-1, with a tentative D call TRBD1 (5 bases). Sequencing used peripheral blood, obtained from a patient treated with proton-based radiotherapy. CDR3 amino acids: CASSWGVRDTEAFF. CDR3 sequence (DNA): TGTGCCAGCAGCTGGGGGGTCCGGGACACTGAAGCTTTCTTT.